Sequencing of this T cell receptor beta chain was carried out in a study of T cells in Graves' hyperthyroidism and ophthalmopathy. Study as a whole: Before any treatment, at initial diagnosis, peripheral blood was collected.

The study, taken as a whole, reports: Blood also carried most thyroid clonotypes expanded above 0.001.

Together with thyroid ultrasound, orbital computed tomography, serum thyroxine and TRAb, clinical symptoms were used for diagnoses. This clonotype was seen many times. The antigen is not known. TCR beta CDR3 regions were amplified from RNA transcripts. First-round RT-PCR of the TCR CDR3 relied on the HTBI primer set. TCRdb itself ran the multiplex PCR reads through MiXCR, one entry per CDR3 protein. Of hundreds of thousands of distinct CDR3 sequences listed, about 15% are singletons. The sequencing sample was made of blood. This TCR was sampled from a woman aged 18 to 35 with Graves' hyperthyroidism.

CDR3 DNA sequence: TGTGCCAGCTCACCAGGGGGCGGGGGTCAGCCCCAGCATTTT. This codes for CASSPGGGGQPQHF. The J gene is TRBJ1-5, the V gene TRBV18; TRBD1 is a possible D gene (6 bases). Germline loops: CDR1 KGHSH, CDR2 LQKENI. The V end lost 2 bases, the J end lost 6 bases, and 11 bases lay between the germline ends. The CDR3 spans 14 residues.